Given below is one T cell receptor (beta chain) in context. V shed 0 bases, J shed 4 bases, and the junction held 7 bases outside the gene matches. The CDR3 runs 15 residues. CDR1 and CDR2 from the germline V gene are SGHRS and YFSETQ. The data stem from a study of blood T cell repertoires in COVID-19. Only in-frame clones appear in the TCRdb table, and some are missing; sequencing was by immunoSEQ multiplex PCR. Counted here are 200,000 to 300,000 clones, approximately 88% occurring once; the ten biggest clones make up more than 0.95%. The sequence was collected from a woman between 40 and 50 years old with acute COVID-19. This sequence joins TRBV5-1 and TRBJ2-7; TRBD1 aligns across 7 bases. The sample consisted of PBMCs or T cells enriched from blood (not recorded which). The CDR3, as DNA: TGCGCCAGCAGCTTGGGGGGGACAGACATTTACGAGCAGTACGTC. Translation: CASSLGGTDIYEQYV.